These 32 T cell receptor beta chains share one sample of origin, sequenced in a study of T cell repertoires in cytomegalovirus infection. TCRdb independently ran MiXCR on the reads; one entry per CDR3 protein. Of over 200,000 distinct CDR3 sequences detected, 12% to 15% appear once; the ten largest clones hold 8.5% to 10%. Material: PBMCs. The receptors stem from a human donor in good health (CMV status not recorded). Some clones in this sample may be carry-over from other donors' samples.

This clonotype was observed at least ten times. The chain is built from TRBV11-3 and TRBJ2-7; D might be TRBD1 or TRBD2, each matching 5 bases. The CDR3 has 14 residues. Trimming pared 5 bases from V and 4 bases from J, leaving 15 bases between. Germline CDR1 SGHNT, CDR2 YENEEA. In DNA, the CDR3 is TGTGCCAGCAGCCCCAGGGACCACATATACGAGCAGTACTTC. This sequence encodes CASSPRDHIYEQYF.

This clonotype was picked up many times. This chain uses TRBV5-1 with TRBJ1-6; D might be TRBD1 (5 bases). This CDR3 has 13 amino acids. Trimming shortened V by 2 bases and J by 7 bases, and 7 bases separated the two germline ends. Germline V gene data show CDR1 as SGHRS and CDR2 as YFSETQ. This CDR3 reads CASSFRQNSPLHF. The CDR3 DNA follows: TGCGCCAGCAGCTTCCGACAGAATTCACCCCTCCACTTT.

The chain has TRBV2 and TRBJ2-7; D might be TRBD2 (6 bases). Per germline, CDR1 SNHLY and CDR2 FYNNEI. This CDR3 comprises 17 residues. V shed 8 bases and J shed 3 bases, with 26 bases lying between them. In nucleotides, the CDR3 is TGTGCCAGCGATTCCAGGTCCCAAAAAACGGGAGACTACGAGCAGTACTTC. Translated: CASDSRSQKTGDYEQYF.

The CDR3 reads CASSLGTGFRGEAFF. In DNA form, the CDR3 reads TGTGCCAGCAGTTTGGGGACAGGGTTTAGAGGTGAAGCTTTCTTT. The chain joins TRBV28 to TRBJ1-1; 9 nucleotides agree with TRBD1. The germline gives CDR1 MDHEN, CDR2 SYDVKM. The CDR3 is made up of 15 amino acids. Unmatched junction bases numbered 9, after V lost 3 bases and J lost 7 bases. The full variable domain, rest sourced from reference TRBV28 and TRBJ1-1, is DVKVTQSSRYLVKRTGEKVFLECVQDMDHENMFWYRQDPGLGLRLIYFSYDVKMKEKGDIPEGYSVSREKKERFSLILESASTNQTSMYLCASSLGTGFRGEAFFGQGTRLTVV.

This sequence joins TRBV19 and TRBJ1-5, with D perhaps TRBD1 (6 bases). With 8 bases removed from V and 6 bases from J, the gap between germline ends came to 11 bases. This CDR3 has 12 amino acids. The germline V gene encodes CDR1 LNHDA and CDR2 SQIVND (reference sequence). The CDR3 loop is CASQGSRQPQHF. The CDR3 region has the DNA TGTGCCAGTCAGGGGTCACGTCAGCCCCAGCATTTT.

This clonotype was seen repeatedly, ten times or more. J is TRBJ1-4 and V is TRBV7-8; D unresolved. The CDR3 is made up of 15 amino acids. Germline CDR1 SGHVS, CDR2 FQNEAQ. Trimming left V 1 base short and J 3 bases short, with 9 bases between. The DNA for the CDR3 is TGTGCCAGCAGCTTAGAAGTGGGCTCTAATGAAAAACTGTTTTTT. Protein product: CASSLEVGSNEKLFF.

This clonotype was detected a few times. This rearrangement joins TRBV6-5 to TRBJ2-3; D possibly corresponds to TRBD2 (6 bases). The CDR3 covers 16 residues. Germline V CDR1 and CDR2: MNHEY, SVGAGI. Between the trimmed V and J ends, which lost 0 bases and 5 bases, there was a span of 15 bases. The CDR3 loop is CASSYSGPGVGDTQYF. CDR3 DNA: TGTGCCAGCAGTTACTCCGGTCCGGGGGTAGGAGATACGCAGTATTTT.

The V gene is TRBV20-1, the J gene TRBJ1-1, with D possibly being TRBD1 (6 bases). Germline V gene data show CDR1 as DFQATT and CDR2 as SNEGSKA (reference sequence). The CDR3 covers 13 residues. Trimming stripped 2 bases from V and 6 bases from J, with 13 bases between. The CDR3 spells CSARPAAGAEAFF. CDR3 nucleotides: TGCAGTGCTAGACCGGCAGCAGGGGCTGAAGCTTTCTTT.

The CDR3 DNA reads as TGTGCCAGCAGCTTAGATGGCGGGAGGGCGCGGAATGAGCAGTTCTTC. The encoded protein is CASSLDGGRARNEQFF. The chain uses TRBV7-9 and TRBJ2-1, with 9 bases matching TRBD2. Germline V gene data show CDR1 as SEHNR and CDR2 as FQNEAQ (reference sequence). The V gene end was trimmed by 1 base and the J gene end by 7 bases; junction bases not matched to a gene: 8. This CDR3 comprises 16 residues.

This chain links TRBV2 with TRBJ1-2, with TRBD1 matching over 9 bases. This CDR3 has 14 residues. Germline V gives CDR1 SNHLY, CDR2 FYNNEI. The ends lost 7 bases at V and 1 base at J; junction bases unmatched: 4. The CDR3 here is CASTTGGLNYGYTF. In DNA, the CDR3 is TGTGCCAGCACAACAGGGGGCCTTAACTATGGCTACACCTTC.

The chain links TRBV4-1 to TRBJ1-1; no firm D call. The CDR3 is made up of 17 amino acids. V lost 0 bases and J 1 base, leaving 15 bases between the germline ends. Germline CDR1 is MGHRA and CDR2 is YSYEKL. The CDR3 DNA reads TGCGCCAGCAGCCAAGATTTGCAGGTCGGGAGGAACACTGAAGCTTTCTTT. It translates to CASSQDLQVGRNTEAFF.

In its sample, this clonotype was seen a few times. The chain couples TRBV9 to TRBJ1-4; D is perhaps TRBD1 (5 bases). V lost 0 bases and J 2 bases, leaving 11 bases between the germline ends. The length of the CDR3 is 16 residues. Germline-derived CDR1 and CDR2 are SGDLS and YYNGEE. The CDR3: CASSVGSRGTNEKLFF. The CDR3 nucleotides read TGTGCCAGCAGCGTAGGATCGAGGGGCACTAATGAAAAACTGTTTTTT.

This clonotype was seen a handful of times. The chain recombines TRBV15 with TRBJ2-1; D is unresolved. CDR3 length: 18 residues. Looked up from germline, CDR1 is LNHNV and CDR2 is YYDKDF (reference sequence). V was clipped by 0 bases and J by 8 bases, with 23 bases between them. CDR3 DNA: TGTGCCACCAGCAGAGATCAAGGCCAGGCCAGGTTAGGAGATGAGCAGTTCTTC. Translation gives CATSRDQGQARLGDEQFF. The variable domain in full, with the rest retrieved from reference TRBV15 and TRBJ2-1, is DAMVIQNPRYQVTQFGKPVTLSCSQTLNHNVMYWYQQKSSQAPKLLFHYYDKDFNNEADTPDNFQSRRPNTSFCFLDIRSPGLGDTAMYLCATSRDQGQARLGDEQFFGPGTRLTVL.

This clonotype showed up many times. This sequence joins TRBV7-6 and TRBJ2-3; D unresolved. The V gene's germline CDR1 is SGHVS and CDR2 FNYEAQ. Trimming left V 4 bases short and J 4 bases short, with 18 bases between. The length of the CDR3 is 16 residues. In DNA form, the CDR3 reads TGTGCCAGCAGCTCCAGAAGGCCTGCGGCCCCAGATACGCAGTATTTT. Its translation: CASSSRRPAAPDTQYF.

This clonotype was observed at least ten times. The genes are TRBV7-3 and TRBJ1-6; 8 nucleotides agree with TRBD1. The junction had 1 base not matched to a gene; V was cut back by 2 bases and J by 7 bases. The CDR3 covers 14 residues. Germline CDR1 reads SGHTA; CDR2 reads FQGTGA. CDR3 nucleotides: TGTGCCAGCAGCTTACAGGGGGCGAATTCACCCCTCCACTTT. The encoded protein is CASSLQGANSPLHF.

This clonotype was seen repeatedly, ten times or more. The chain combines TRBV14 with TRBJ1-1; D is uncertain. Trimming shortened V by 1 base and J by 3 bases, and 9 bases separated the two germline ends. The CDR3 runs to 14 residues. From germline, CDR1 is SGHDN and CDR2 FVKESK. CDR3 nucleotide sequence: TGTGCCAGCAGCCAAGTAGGGAGGTACACTGAAGCTTTCTTT. It encodes CASSQVGRYTEAFF.

J is TRBJ2-1 and V is TRBV11-2; 7 positions match TRBD1. Trimming took 4 bases from V and 1 from J; bases not matched to a gene: 7. There are 16 residues in the CDR3. Germline loops: CDR1 SGHAT, CDR2 FQNNGV. CDR3 nucleotide sequence: TGTGCCAGCAGCTCACACAGGGGTAGGTCCTACAATGAGCAGTTCTTC. This gives the protein CASSSHRGRSYNEQFF.

The CDR3 sequence is CSVEVSGGPVGELFF. The CDR3 DNA reads as TGCAGCGTTGAAGTATCGGGGGGGCCGGTCGGGGAGCTGTTTTTT. The chain recombines TRBV29-1 with TRBJ2-2; 8 positions agree with TRBD2. CDR1 is SQVTM and CDR2 is ANQGSEA in the germline V gene. V lost 1 base and J lost 7; bases outside the gene matches: 8. The CDR3 loop spans 15 amino acids.

CDR3 amino acids: CASTRLGANVLTF. CDR3 DNA sequence: TGTGCCAGCACCCGACTTGGGGCCAACGTCCTGACTTTC. This chain joins TRBV6-5 and TRBJ2-6; D unclear. The CDR3 runs 13 residues. Looked up from germline, CDR1 is MNHEY and CDR2 is SVGAGI. Trimming pared 7 bases from V and 3 bases from J, leaving 7 bases between.

The sample holds many counts of this clonotype. The chain employs TRBV20-1 and TRBJ2-3; D possibly uses TRBD1 or TRBD2 (5 bases each). Germline-derived CDR1 and CDR2 are DFQATT and SNEGSKA (reference sequence). The ends were cut back, 5 bases at V and 6 bases at J, with 15 bases in the middle. CDR3 length equals 13 residues. The CDR3: CSAEGSNRDTQYF. In DNA form, the CDR3 reads TGCAGTGCTGAGGGGTCCAATCGTGATACGCAGTATTTT.

CDR3 amino acids: CSVEDQGPDTQYF. The CDR3, as DNA: TGCAGCGTTGAAGATCAGGGGCCAGATACGCAGTATTTT. The chain is built from TRBV29-1 and TRBJ2-3; the D gene is possibly TRBD1 (6 bases). V was shortened by 0 bases and J by 4 bases, with 8 bases between the two germline ends. Germline assignment: CDR1 SQVTM and CDR2 ANQGSEA. CDR3 size: 13 residues.

This clonotype was picked up a small number of times. This chain connects TRBV20-1 to TRBJ2-3, with TRBD2 matching over 10 bases. Germline V CDR1 and CDR2: DFQATT, SNEGSKA (reference sequence). The CDR3 extends over 19 amino acids. V was pared by 6 bases and J by 9 bases, with 27 bases of the junction left unmatched. The chain's CDR3 is CSALTGTSEANATHGTQYF. The CDR3 DNA sequence: TGCAGTGCACTCACCGGGACTAGCGAAGCTAACGCTACCCACGGGACGCAGTATTTT.

J is TRBJ2-2 and V is TRBV27; TRBD2 matches at 7 bases. Looked up from germline, CDR1 is MNHEY and CDR2 is SMNVEV (reference sequence). The junction had 6 bases not matched to a gene; V was cut back by 4 bases and J by 4 bases. The CDR3 is 15 residues long. The CDR3 DNA reads TGTGCCAGCAGTTGGGGAGGGGATGGCACCGGGGAGCTGTTTTTT. Protein sequence: CASSWGGDGTGELFF.

This clonotype has only a few counts. The CDR3 DNA is TGTGCCAGCGTCCGTCCGGGACTAGGGGCGCGAGAGACCCAGTACTTC. Protein sequence: CASVRPGLGARETQYF. The chain links TRBV2 to TRBJ2-5, with TRBD2 identical over 8 bases. The CDR3 totals 16 residues. Germline loops: CDR1 SNHLY, CDR2 FYNNEI. V shed 8 bases, J shed 4 bases, and the junction held 15 bases outside the gene matches.

This clonotype was detected only a few times. V and J are TRBV7-2 and TRBJ1-2; no firm D call. Trimming removed 7 bases from V and 5 bases from J, with 20 bases in between. Germline values: CDR1 SGHTA, CDR2 FQGNSA. The CDR3 is 15 residues long. This CDR3 is CASTVQEGVGYGYTF. The CDR3 DNA reads as TGTGCCAGCACCGTGCAGGAGGGCGTAGGGTATGGCTACACCTTC.

This clonotype has more than one count but fewer than ten. This sequence joins TRBV6-2 or TRBV6-3 and TRBJ2-2; 9 bases fit TRBD2. Germline loops: CDR1 MNHEY, CDR2 SVGEGT. The V segment lost 2 bases and the J segment 3 bases; nucleotides outside the gene matches: 1. The CDR3 totals 15 residues. CDR3 nucleotide sequence: TGTGCCAGCAGTTACGGCGGGAGGGACACCGGGGAGCTGTTTTTT. Its translation: CASSYGGRDTGELFF.

This clonotype was observed a few times. V is TRBV12-3 or TRBV12-4 and J is TRBJ1-4; D might be TRBD1 (6 bases). This CDR3 has 13 residues. V lost 5 bases and J lost 7, with 11 bases in between. CDR3 residues: CASSQGLGEKLFF. DNA of the CDR3: TGTGCCAGCAGTCAGGGGCTTGGTGAAAAACTGTTTTTT.

This chain connects TRBV5-4 to TRBJ2-4; D possibly uses TRBD1 or TRBD2 (5 bases each). The germline CDR1 and CDR2 sequences are SGHNT and YYREEE (reference sequence). V was cut by 0 bases and J by 4 bases, with 14 bases left in between. The CDR3 has 16 residues. Here the CDR3 DNA reads TGTGCCAGCAGCTTGGGGTGGGGACGGAATAAAAACATTCAGTACTTC. Its translation is CASSLGWGRNKNIQYF.

This clonotype has a count of ten or more. CDR3 region: CASSGTAINSPLHF. The CDR3 DNA follows: TGTGCCAGCAGCGGGACGGCGATTAATTCACCCCTCCACTTT. The chain links TRBV9 to TRBJ1-6; D gene unclear. V lost 3 bases and J 6 bases, leaving 10 bases between the germline ends. Germline assignment: CDR1 SGDLS and CDR2 YYNGEE. This CDR3 comprises 14 residues.

V and J are TRBV6-6 and TRBJ2-6; 11 nucleotides match TRBD1. The CDR3 has 17 amino acids. V lost 2 bases and J lost 0; bases outside the gene matches: 0. Germline loops: CDR1 MNHNY, CDR2 SVGAGI (reference sequence). The CDR3 DNA follows: TGTGCCAGCAGTTACGGGACAGGGGGCTCTGGGGCCAACGTCCTGACTTTC. As protein: CASSYGTGGSGANVLTF.

In this sample, this clonotype turned up many times. The rearrangement links TRBV5-4 to TRBJ2-2; tentative D call: TRBD2 (5 bases). Trimming took off 2 bases at V and 0 bases at J, with 11 bases between the two ends. Germline CDR1 reads SGHNT; CDR2 reads YYREEE (reference sequence). The CDR3 totals 16 residues. The CDR3 here is CASSLVPAANTGELFF. CDR3 sequence (DNA): TGTGCCAGCAGCTTAGTGCCAGCGGCGAACACCGGGGAGCTGTTTTTT.

This clonotype was observed at least ten times. V gene TRBV2 combines with J gene TRBJ1-5; 7 bases map to TRBD1. This CDR3 region has 14 residues. CDR1 and CDR2 from the germline V gene are SNHLY and FYNNEI. Trimming at V came to 4 bases and at J to 6 bases, leaving 6 bases not matched to a gene. The CDR3 here is CASSVDRNPQPQHF. As DNA, the CDR3 is TGTGCCAGCAGTGTGGACAGGAACCCTCAGCCCCAGCATTTT.